This entry lists 30 T cell receptor beta chains sequenced from one sample in a study of vaccination effects on CD4 cells after COVID-19. Their cognate antigens are unknown. Cultured cells yielded isolated CD4+ T cells after around 10 days. Between March and December 2020, the person had a SARS-CoV-2 infection that PCR confirmed. The participants, recipients of two vaccine doses, got either BNT162b2 or mRNA-1273. TCRdb's table, derived via immunoSEQ multiplex PCR, lists solely in-frame clones and lacks some. The repertoire has about 50,000 clones, over 60% of them found once; the top ten carry 5% to 5.5%. The sequences come from CD4+ T cells from PBMCs cultured without peptide, collected after COVID-19 vaccination. The receptors here all came from a human donor who had a prior SARS-CoV-2 infection.

This chain uses TRBV5-1 with TRBJ2-5, with D unresolved. Germline-derived CDR1 and CDR2 are SGHRS and YFSETQ. The ends were cut back, 0 bases at V and 4 bases at J, with 7 bases in the middle. This CDR3 has 13 residues. CDR3: CASSLGGRETQYF. CDR3 coding DNA: TGCGCCAGCAGCTTGGGAGGTCGAGAGACCCAGTACTTC.

The CDR3 sequence is CASSPGPGTGNTIYF. CDR3 DNA: TGCGCCAGCAGCCCGGGTCCGGGGACTGGAAACACCATATATTTT. J is TRBJ1-3 and V is TRBV5-1, with no clear D. Trimming stripped 4 bases from V and 2 bases from J, with 13 bases between. This CDR3 spans 15 amino acids. CDR1 is SGHRS, CDR2 YFSETQ, per germline.

This clone was counted only a few times. The chain combines TRBV5-1 with TRBJ1-2, with 9 bases fitting TRBD1. This CDR3 spans 14 amino acids. Trimming cost V 4 bases and J 4 bases; bases outside gene matches: 5. CDR1 SGHRS and CDR2 YFSETQ come from the germline V gene. CDR3 region: CASSVETGGYGYTF. The CDR3 region has the DNA TGCGCCAGCAGCGTAGAGACAGGGGGCTATGGCTACACCTTC.

The gene calls are TRBV9 and TRBJ1-1; D is unresolved. Trimming took 4 bases from V and 0 from J, leaving 16 bases between them. This CDR3 comprises 16 residues. Germline lookup yields CDR1 SGDLS and CDR2 YYNGEE. CDR3 region: CASSTQVSIVNTEAFF. In DNA, the CDR3 is TGTGCCAGCAGCACCCAGGTATCCATCGTGAACACTGAAGCTTTCTTT.

The chain employs TRBV5-1 and TRBJ1-3; 7 bases fit TRBD1. This CDR3 has 14 residues. V was pared by 4 bases and J by 8 bases, with 9 bases of the junction left unmatched. CDR1 SGHRS and CDR2 YFSETQ come from the germline V gene. The CDR3 is CASSIRQGGDTIYF. DNA of the CDR3: TGCGCCAGCAGCATACGACAGGGTGGCGACACCATATATTTT.

The chain recombines TRBV3-1 (or the pseudogene TRBV3-2) with TRBJ1-1; no clear D. This CDR3 spans 15 amino acids. CDR1 is LGHDT and CDR2 is YNNKEL in the germline V gene (reference sequence). Trimming left V 0 bases short and J 8 bases short, with 16 bases between. The chain's CDR3 is CASSQDIYVGREAFF. In nucleotides, the CDR3 is TGTGCCAGCAGCCAAGATATTTATGTAGGCAGAGAAGCTTTCTTT.

The V gene is TRBV12-3 or TRBV12-4, the J gene TRBJ1-2; tentative D call: TRBD1 (6 bases). This CDR3 is 13 amino acids long. V dropped 5 bases and J dropped 8 bases, with 15 bases sitting between them. CDR3 nucleotide sequence: TGTGCCAGCAGTCATGGCGGGGGGCGAGGCTACACCTTC. Residues: CASSHGGGRGYTF.

A few counts support this clone. V is TRBV4-1 and J is TRBJ2-7, with 8 bases aligning to TRBD2. Germline assignment: CDR1 MGHRA and CDR2 YSYEKL. Unmatched junction bases numbered 10, after V lost 0 bases and J lost 3 bases. The CDR3 length is 17 residues. The DNA for the CDR3 is TGCGCCAGCAGCCAAGAAGGGTCGGGACTAGTCGACTACGAGCAGTACTTC. Translating it yields CASSQEGSGLVDYEQYF.

The chain couples TRBV5-1 to TRBJ1-2; TRBD1 matches at 11 bases. The CDR3 is 14 residues long. Germline CDR1 SGHRS, CDR2 YFSETQ. V gave up 3 bases and J gave up 8 bases; unmatched junction bases: 6. CDR3: CASSSDGTGGGYTF. CDR3 in DNA: TGCGCCAGCAGCTCGGACGGGACAGGGGGGGGCTACACCTTC.

This chain joins TRBV3-1 (or the pseudogene TRBV3-2) and TRBJ1-6, with D maybe TRBD1 (5 bases). The V gene lost 0 bases and the J gene lost 7 bases, with 7 bases spanning the gap. The CDR3 covers 14 residues. Germline V lookup: CDR1 LGHDT, CDR2 YNNKEL (reference sequence). The CDR3 coding sequence is TGTGCCAGCAGCCAAGATGACAGCAATTCACCCCTCCACTTT. Amino acid sequence: CASSQDDSNSPLHF.

This clone was detected only a few times. The J gene is TRBJ1-2, the V gene TRBV18; 7 bases map to TRBD1. Trimming at V came to 3 bases and at J to 4 bases, leaving 8 bases not matched to a gene. CDR3 length: 15 amino acids. CDR1 is KGHSH and CDR2 is LQKENI in the germline V gene. The CDR3 loop reads CASSPVSDRLYGYTF. The CDR3 DNA reads as TGTGCCAGCTCACCCGTTTCGGACAGGCTCTATGGCTACACCTTC. The whole variable domain, filled in from reference TRBV18 and TRBJ1-2, reads NAGVMQNPRHLVRRRGQEARLRCSPMKGHSHVYWYRQLPEEGLKFMVYLQKENIIDESGMPKERFSAEFPKEGPSILRIQQVVRGDSAAYFCASSPVSDRLYGYTFGSGTRLTVV.

About this clone: The junction and the germline gene differ at one end; a read error may be behind it. V and J are TRBV20-1 and TRBJ2-7, with D perhaps being TRBD1 or TRBD2 (5 bases each). This CDR3 spans 14 amino acids. Germline V lookup: CDR1 DFQATT, CDR2 SNEGSKA (reference sequence). The CDR3 nucleotides read TGCAGTGCTAGTCAGGGAGCTCCCTACGAGGGTGATACCTTC. Amino acid sequence: CSASQGAPYEGDTF.

This clone was detected a few times. This chain links TRBV6-5 with TRBJ1-6; 7 bases line up with TRBD1. The CDR3 has 15 amino acids. V gave up 6 bases and J gave up 14 bases; unmatched junction bases: 16. CDR1 is MNHEY and CDR2 is SVGAGI in the germline V gene. CDR3 sequence (DNA): TGTGCCAGCAGGCCCACCGGGACAGCTTCATGGGCCCTCCACTTT. Translated: CASRPTGTASWALHF.

The gene calls are TRBV25-1 and TRBJ1-2; TRBD1 agrees at 8 bases. The germline CDR1 and CDR2 sequences are MGHDK and SYGVNS. The V and J ends lost 3 bases and 8 bases, in that order; junction bases with no gene match: 11. The CDR3 consists of 15 residues. Here the CDR3 DNA reads TGTGCCAGCAGTGATCCCGCCAGGGGGCTGGAAGGCTACACCTTC. It specifies CASSDPARGLEGYTF.

The chain has TRBV3-1 (or the pseudogene TRBV3-2) and TRBJ2-7; D is ambiguous. Trimming pared 1 base from V and 7 bases from J, leaving 8 bases between. CDR1 is LGHDT, CDR2 YNNKEL, per germline (reference sequence). There are 12 residues in the CDR3. The CDR3 is CASSQGDGEQYF. The CDR3 DNA follows: TGTGCCAGCAGCCAAGGGGATGGGGAGCAGTACTTC.

V usage is TRBV23-1 and J usage is TRBJ1-2; a weak D match, TRBD1 (5 bases). TRBV23-1 is recorded as an ORF, its role being uncertain. This CDR3 is 15 amino acids long. Trimming removed 2 bases from V and 4 bases from J, with 14 bases in between. This CDR3 reads CASSQPTCRVYGYTF. The CDR3 DNA is TGCGCCAGCAGTCAACCCACCTGCAGGGTCTATGGCTACACCTTC.

The genes are TRBV28 and TRBJ1-5, with no clear D. The CDR3 consists of 13 residues. The germline V gene encodes CDR1 MDHEN and CDR2 SYDVKM. V was shortened by 3 bases and J by 6 bases, with 9 bases between the two germline ends. The CDR3 DNA reads as TGTGCCAGCAGTTTCGGGGTCCGTCAGCCCCAGCATTTT. Translating it yields CASSFGVRQPQHF. Variable domain in full (rest from reference TRBV28 and TRBJ1-5): DVKVTQSSRYLVKRTGEKVFLECVQDMDHENMFWYRQDPGLGLRLIYFSYDVKMKEKGDIPEGYSVSREKKERFSLILESASTNQTSMYLCASSFGVRQPQHFGDGTRLSIL.

The J gene is TRBJ2-5, the V gene TRBV10-3, with TRBD2 matching 7 bases. This CDR3 is 13 amino acids long. From germline, CDR1 is ENHRY and CDR2 SYGVKD. J lost 3 bases, V lost 6 bases, and 4 bases had no gene match. Here the CDR3 DNA reads TGTGCCATCAGGGGGAGGGTTGAAGAGACCCAGTACTTC. Its protein is CAIRGRVEETQYF.

The chain joins TRBV5-1 to TRBJ1-2, with D perhaps TRBD1 (5 bases). V lost 4 bases, J lost 4 bases, and 14 bases lay in between. In germline, CDR1 is SGHRS, CDR2 YFSETQ. The CDR3 runs to 14 residues. CDR3 sequence (DNA): TGCGCCAGCAGCCCGGGGGATCAGGGCTATGGCTACACCTTC. Encoded protein: CASSPGDQGYGYTF.

The CDR3 reads CASSYIGGGSPLHF. The CDR3 region has the DNA TGTGCCAGCAGTTATATAGGGGGTGGATCACCCCTCCACTTT. The chain has TRBV6-5 and TRBJ1-6, with D maybe TRBD1 (6 bases). The germline V and J ends were trimmed by 3 bases and 10 bases, with 13 bases remaining between them. Germline V lookup: CDR1 MNHEY, CDR2 SVGAGI. This CDR3 region has 14 residues.

The chain couples TRBV18 to TRBJ2-7, with 8 bases aligning to TRBD1. This CDR3 is 15 amino acids long. The germline V gene has CDR1 KGHSH and CDR2 LQKENI. V shed 3 bases and J 1 base; nucleotides not matched to a gene: 5. CDR3 loop: CASSPSQGASYEQYF. The CDR3 DNA reads TGTGCCAGCTCACCCTCCCAGGGGGCTTCCTACGAGCAGTACTTC. The whole variable domain, filled in from reference TRBV18 and TRBJ2-7, reads NAGVMQNPRHLVRRRGQEARLRCSPMKGHSHVYWYRQLPEEGLKFMVYLQKENIIDESGMPKERFSAEFPKEGPSILRIQQVVRGDSAAYFCASSPSQGASYEQYFGPGTRLTVT.

There are a few counts of this clone. V and J are TRBV30 and TRBJ1-5; D call uncertain. The V and J ends lost 1 base and 6 bases respectively, with 10 bases between them. From germline, CDR1 is GTSNPN and CDR2 SVGIG (reference sequence). The CDR3 loop spans 13 amino acids. The chain's CDR3 is CAWSGQEGQPQHF. The CDR3 DNA sequence: TGTGCCTGGAGTGGTCAGGAGGGTCAGCCCCAGCATTTT.

Notes on this clone: Within the sample, other DNA sequences also encode this same CDR3. The chain couples TRBV2 to TRBJ2-5; no clear D. With 6 bases removed from V and 5 bases from J, the gap between germline ends came to 10 bases. This CDR3 comprises 12 residues. Per germline, CDR1 SNHLY and CDR2 FYNNEI. The CDR3 reads CASSPGGETQYF. The CDR3, as DNA: TGTGCCAGCAGCCCCGGCGGTGAGACCCAGTACTTC. The full variable domain, its missing parts supplied by reference TRBV2 and TRBJ2-5, is EPEVTQTPSHQVTQMGQEVILRCVPISNHLYFYWYRQILGQKVEFLVSFYNNEISEKSEIFDDQFSVERPDGSNFTLKIRSTKLEDSAMYFCASSPGGETQYFGPGTRLLVL.

This chain joins TRBV2 and TRBJ1-3, with D uncertain. Trimming shortened V by 3 bases and J by 0 bases, and 6 bases separated the two germline ends. Germline V CDR1 and CDR2: SNHLY, FYNNEI. The CDR3 is 14 residues long. Here the CDR3 DNA reads TGTGCCAGCAGTGATTGGTTCTCTGGAAACACCATATATTTT. Translated, it gives CASSDWFSGNTIYF.

The chain has TRBV18 and TRBJ1-2; no clear D. Germline lookup yields CDR1 KGHSH and CDR2 LQKENI. This CDR3 contains 14 residues. Trimming removed 6 bases at V and 4 bases at J, with 15 bases between. DNA of the CDR3: TGTGCCAGCTCGGGTGGGTCGTACGCCTATGGCTACACCTTC. It codes for CASSGGSYAYGYTF.

The table lists this clone with a count of one. In DNA form, the CDR3 reads TGTGCCAGCAGCTTAGGTAGCGGGAGGGAAGAGACCCAGTACTTC. It specifies CASSLGSGREETQYF. The chain joins TRBV5-6 to TRBJ2-5; 11 bases agree with TRBD2. Germline CDR1 is SGHDT and CDR2 is YYEEEE. V lost 2 bases and J lost 3; bases outside the gene matches: 3. The CDR3 spans 15 residues.

The chain combines TRBV15 with TRBJ2-1, with 9 bases identical to TRBD2. CDR1 and CDR2 from the germline V gene are LNHNV and YYDKDF (reference sequence). After removal of 2 bases from V and 0 bases from J, the junction contained 8 bases not matched to a gene. This CDR3 is 18 amino acids long. The CDR3 region is CATSRWASGRSSYNEQFF. In DNA, the CDR3 is TGTGCCACCAGCAGATGGGCGAGCGGGAGGAGCTCCTACAATGAGCAGTTCTTC.

This clone was seen a few times. The chain uses TRBV27 and TRBJ2-1; maybe TRBD2 (5 bases). V gave up 0 bases and J gave up 1 base, with 13 bases separating them. Germline values: CDR1 MNHEY, CDR2 SMNVEV (reference sequence). The CDR3 loop spans 17 amino acids. The CDR3 coding sequence is TGTGCCAGCAGTTTATCGTTCCGGGCGGGTTCCTACAATGAGCAGTTCTTC. Its translation is CASSLSFRAGSYNEQFF.

This sequence joins TRBV20-1 and TRBJ2-3; D gene unclear. Deletions cut 3 bases from V and 4 bases from J, with 14 bases between. The CDR3 runs to 14 residues. Germline CDR1 reads DFQATT; CDR2 reads SNEGSKA (reference sequence). This CDR3 reads CSASGLVGSDTQYF. CDR3 DNA: TGCAGTGCTAGTGGGCTAGTAGGATCAGATACGCAGTATTTT.

The chain links TRBV2 to TRBJ2-2; D remains unclear. The V gene lost 4 bases and the J gene lost 6 bases, with 6 bases spanning the gap. This CDR3 is built from 12 residues. From germline, CDR1 is SNHLY and CDR2 FYNNEI. DNA of the CDR3: TGTGCCAGCAGTGGAGGTCCCGGGGAGCTGTTTTTT. Protein: CASSGGPGELFF.